This passage covers 18 T cell receptor beta chains from one sample sequenced in a study of T-cell reconstitution after alpha-beta-depleted transplantation in children. A TCRbeta library incorporating unique molecular identifiers was prepared. TCRdb re-called the PCR reads with MiXCR, one entry per CDR3 protein. The repertoire holds approximately 200,000 distinct CDR3 sequences, with 6.3% as singletons. The sequencing used PBMCs, collected before TCRalphabeta/CD19-depleted stem cell transplant. The receptor set was obtained from a girl under three years old with combined immunodeficiency, due to receive a stem cell transplant.

In this sample, this clonotype turned up many times. The rearrangement uses TRBV6-2 or TRBV6-3 and TRBJ2-7; tentative D call: TRBD2 (5 bases). With 0 bases removed from V and 3 bases from J, the gap between germline ends came to 9 bases. From germline, CDR1 is MNHEY and CDR2 SVGEGT. CDR3 size: 14 residues. As DNA, the CDR3 is TGTGCCAGCAGTTACTCTAGCGAGCTCTACGAGCAGTACTTC. This codes for CASSYSSELYEQYF.

The sample holds many counts of this clonotype. The V and J genes are TRBV10-3 and TRBJ2-1; 7 nucleotides align to TRBD2. With 0 bases clipped from V and 4 bases from J, the junction kept 15 bases outside the gene matches. The CDR3 spans 19 residues. Germline V gene sequence: CDR1 ENHRY, CDR2 SYGVKD. The CDR3 loop is CAISESGTTPSAVYNEQFF. DNA for the CDR3: TGTGCCATCAGTGAGTCCGGGACTACCCCCAGTGCGGTATACAATGAGCAGTTCTTC.

Many counts were recorded for this clonotype. The chain combines TRBV20-1 with TRBJ1-1, with 9 bases that match TRBD1. This CDR3 is 15 amino acids long. V lost 3 bases and J lost 0; bases outside the gene matches: 5. Germline CDR1 reads DFQATT; CDR2 reads SNEGSKA (reference sequence). The CDR3 region is CSARRTGDLNTEAFF. CDR3 nucleotides: TGCAGTGCTAGGAGGACAGGGGATCTGAACACTGAAGCTTTCTTT.

In its sample, this clonotype was seen many times. The chain uses TRBV10-3 and TRBJ2-1, with D tentatively TRBD2 (5 bases). Trimming shortened V by 0 bases and J by 1 base, and 7 bases separated the two germline ends. The CDR3 runs 15 residues. The V gene's germline CDR1 is ENHRY and CDR2 SYGVKD. The chain's CDR3 is CAISESGESYNEQFF. CDR3 sequence (DNA): TGTGCCATCAGTGAGTCCGGGGAATCCTACAATGAGCAGTTCTTC.

This clonotype was seen only a few times. CDR3 protein: CASSLVGLAGSYEQYF. The CDR3, as DNA: TGTGCCAGCAGCTTAGTGGGACTAGCGGGCTCCTACGAGCAGTACTTC. This rearrangement joins TRBV7-9 to TRBJ2-7; 12 bases line up with TRBD2. V was clipped by 1 base and J by 0 bases; unmatched bases: 1. CDR1 and CDR2 from the germline V gene are SEHNR and FQNEAQ (reference sequence). There are 16 residues in the CDR3.

The chain combines TRBV12-3 or TRBV12-4 with TRBJ1-1, with D uncertain. This CDR3 is 13 amino acids long. Deletions cut 3 bases from V and 8 bases from J, with 13 bases between. CDR3 loop: CASSFSSTTEAFF. The CDR3 DNA reads as TGTGCCAGCAGTTTTAGTTCCACAACCGAAGCTTTCTTT.

This clonotype was recorded at least ten times. The chain links TRBV5-4 to TRBJ2-1; 9 nucleotides align to TRBD1. J lost 9 bases, V lost 4 bases, and 17 bases had no gene match. The germline gives CDR1 SGHNT, CDR2 YYREEE (reference sequence). The CDR3 covers 17 residues. The CDR3 bases are TGTGCCAGCAGCCGGGACAGGGAATTAAAGGCTAGGGGTGAGCAGTTCTTC. Its protein is CASSRDRELKARGEQFF.

This clonotype has a count of ten or more. The gene calls are TRBV7-3 and TRBJ2-3; D is unclear. CDR1 and CDR2 from the germline V gene are SGHTA and FQGTGA. V lost 5 bases to trimming and J lost 2 bases, with 8 bases between them. This CDR3 is 13 amino acids long. Here the CDR3 DNA reads TGTGCCAGCAGCCCTATAGCCACAGATACGCAGTATTTT. It specifies CASSPIATDTQYF.

The J gene is TRBJ2-7, the V gene TRBV20-1; D is ambiguous. The length of the CDR3 is 13 residues. The germline V and J ends were trimmed by 3 bases and 2 bases, with 11 bases remaining between them. The germline CDR1 and CDR2 sequences are DFQATT and SNEGSKA (reference sequence). CDR3 nucleotide sequence: TGCAGTGCTAGCACCATACGAACCTACGAGCAGTACTTC. As protein: CSASTIRTYEQYF.

Ten or more counts support this clonotype. This chain uses TRBV29-1 with TRBJ2-7; 8 positions agree with TRBD1. This CDR3 contains 13 residues. V dropped 6 bases and J dropped 0; count of bases not matched to a gene: 4. Germline V gene lookup returns CDR1 SQVTM and CDR2 ANQGSEA. CDR3 sequence: CSVGTGNSYEQYF. The CDR3 DNA is TGCAGCGTCGGGACAGGAAACTCCTACGAGCAGTACTTC.

This chain uses TRBV20-1 with TRBJ2-5; tentatively, D is TRBD2 (6 bases). The CDR3 runs to 11 residues. The ends were cut back, 4 bases at V and 5 bases at J, with 8 bases in the middle. Germline loops: CDR1 DFQATT, CDR2 SNEGSKA (reference sequence). CDR3 nucleotide sequence: TGCAGTGCTATCGGAGGGGAGACCCAGTACTTC. It translates to CSAIGGETQYF.

Details on this clonotype: This clone may be a read error of a much larger clone one base away. As the CDR3 is not closed by the conserved phenylalanine or tryptophan, this likely results from a read error. The chain employs TRBV4-1 and TRBJ2-7, with D possibly being TRBD1 or TRBD2 (5 bases each). Trimming took 0 bases from V and 4 from J, leaving 13 bases between them. The CDR3 contains 15 residues. The germline V gene encodes CDR1 MGHRA and CDR2 YSYEKL. CDR3 in amino acids: CASSQEGTATYEQYI. The CDR3 DNA reads as TGCGCCAGCAGCCAAGAAGGGACGGCAACTTACGAGCAGTACATC.

This clonotype was observed at least ten times. The rearrangement links TRBV5-1 to TRBJ2-3, with D perhaps TRBD2 (6 bases). Trimming took 3 bases from V and 2 from J, leaving 28 bases between them. This CDR3 comprises 20 residues. Germline V lookup: CDR1 SGHRS, CDR2 YFSETQ. The CDR3 bases are TGCGCCAGCAGCTACTGGACATTAATCAAGGGACTCCCATACACAGATACGCAGTATTTT. Amino acids: CASSYWTLIKGLPYTDTQYF.

This clonotype was recorded at least ten times. The CDR3 is CASSRSGSYEQYF. The CDR3 nucleotides are TGTGCCAGCAGCCGTAGCGGGAGCTACGAGCAGTACTTC. This chain connects TRBV12-3 or TRBV12-4 to TRBJ2-7; TRBD2 matches at 9 bases. The V gene end was trimmed by 6 bases and the J gene end by 3 bases; junction bases not matched to a gene: 3. This CDR3 contains 13 residues.

V and J are TRBV20-1 and TRBJ2-4; 15 nucleotides line up with TRBD2. The trim removed 0 bases at V and 8 bases at J, leaving 8 bases unmatched. The CDR3 runs 17 residues. Germline V CDR1 and CDR2: DFQATT, SNEGSKA (reference sequence). The CDR3 nucleotides are TGCAGTGCTAGAGATCCCAGGACTAGCGGGGGGGAGTACATTCAGTACTTC. Encoded protein: CSARDPRTSGGEYIQYF.

This clonotype was observed a few times. The rearrangement uses TRBV30 and TRBJ2-7; D remains ambiguous. Germline loops: CDR1 GTSNPN, CDR2 SVGIG (reference sequence). The CDR3 runs to 14 residues. The V end lost 3 bases, the J end lost 0 bases, and 12 bases lay between the germline ends. The DNA for the CDR3 is TGTGCCTGGAGCCGGGCTGCGAGCTCCTACGAGCAGTACTTC. As protein: CAWSRAASSYEQYF.

This clonotype was counted at least ten times. The gene calls are TRBV20-1 and TRBJ2-5; the D is unclear. The CDR3 is 15 amino acids. In germline, CDR1 is DFQATT, CDR2 SNEGSKA (reference sequence). The V end lost 0 bases, the J end lost 0 bases, and 11 bases lay between the germline ends. This chain's CDR3 is CSAREPARNQETQYF. The CDR3 DNA reads as TGCAGTGCTAGAGAGCCGGCGAGGAACCAAGAGACCCAGTACTTC.

This clonotype has a count of ten or more. The chain carries TRBV4-1 and TRBJ2-1; a weak D match, TRBD2 (5 bases). Trimming left V 4 bases short and J 3 bases short, with 16 bases between. The V gene's germline CDR1 is MGHRA and CDR2 YSYEKL. This CDR3 region has 16 residues. CDR3 loop: CASSRLIPAVYNEQFF. The CDR3 DNA is TGCGCCAGCAGCCGCCTCATTCCAGCGGTCTACAATGAGCAGTTCTTC.